A selection of T cell receptor beta chains follows, all from one sample in a study of blood T cell repertoires in COVID-19. Libraries were prepared by immunoSEQ multiplex PCR; TCRdb keeps only in-frame clonotypes and omits some of them. The sample includes 180,000 or so clones, around 85% of them seen just once. The source material was peripheral blood. The receptors originated from an elderly woman with acute or convalescent COVID-19. Each CDR3 is given with its conserved first and last residue.

>TRBJ2-7|TRBV5-1
CASSRTGTGSSYEQYF
>TRBJ1-2|TRBV12-3/TRBV12-4
CASSLRQNYGYTF
>TRBJ2-7|TRBV19
CASSYEPTYEQYF
>TRBJ2-1|TRBV25-1
CASSEIAGGRTDEQFF
>TRBJ1-5|TRBV24-1
CATSSRGRGDQPQHF
>TRBJ1-5|TRBV5-1
CASSIGTGAQPQHF
>TRBJ1-1|TRBV10-2
CASSGRTEAFF
>TRBJ1-2|TRBV5-1
CASSLGASRDYGYTF
>TRBJ2-1|TRBV4-1
CASSQGTSGRGSDNEQFF
>TRBJ1-1|TRBV5-1
CASSHGQGNEAFF
>TRBJ2-5|TRBV25-1
CASSEYYGETQYF
>TRBJ1-5|TRBV9
CASSVAGGSNQPQHF
>TRBJ1-3|TRBV9
CASSVDQGNTIYF
>TRBJ2-3|TRBV3-1/TRBV3-2
CASSLRTGTSGSHTQYF
>TRBJ1-5|TRBV5-8
CASSRGTRADQPQHF
>TRBJ1-2|TRBV6-5
CASSYSLGQGYGYTF
>TRBJ1-5|TRBV7-8
CASSSYSNQPQHF
>TRBJ1-5|TRBV19
CASSITGYQPQHF
>TRBJ2-7|TRBV11-3
CASSLESSGGYEQYF
>TRBJ2-7|TRBV7-8
CASSPSDQRGEQYF
>TRBJ1-1|TRBV18
CASSPRGGYNTEAFF
>TRBJ2-7|TRBV10-1
CASSESSDNSYEQYF
>TRBJ2-3|TRBV14
CASSQFTGLAGDTQYF